This TCR beta chain was identified in a study of blood T cell repertoires in COVID-19. Study overall: Some COVID-19 samples were acute and others convalescent; all came from the United States, Italy and Spain.

This clone occurred once. This CDR3 contains 15 residues. CDR1 WSHSY and CDR2 SAAADI come from the germline V gene. V lost 6 bases, J lost 4 bases, and 8 bases stayed unmatched. Measured with immunoSEQ multiplex PCR; TCRdb has only the in-frame clones, and not every one. Of about 250,000 clones in the sample, 80% to 90% are singletons; the top ten hold under 2.5%. The cohort comprised adults aged about 18 to 100 years residing in 20 to 25 US areas. The study assigned cohorts using participant-reported clinical history. Each recovered donor of Cohort 3 presented with two negative PCRs, clearance, or symptom resolution.

This sequence originates from a woman aged 18-29 years who had recovered from COVID-19. The specimen was PBMCs or T cells enriched from blood (not recorded which). V and J are TRBV10-2 and TRBJ1-1, with 10 bases lining up with TRBD1. CDR3 DNA: TGCGCCAGCAGGGGACAGGGGATCGGGGGCACTGAAGCTTTCTTT. Translation: CASRGQGIGGTEAFF.